This T cell receptor (beta chain) was sequenced for a study of control samples from healthy donors and cancer patients. Only in-frame clones appear in the TCRdb table, and some are missing; sequencing was by immunoSEQ multiplex PCR. The data show tens of thousands of clones, 90% to 95% seen once. The CDR3 covers 14 residues. Deletions cut 2 bases from V and 0 bases from J, with 6 bases between. Germline lookup yields CDR1 SGDLS and CDR2 YYNGEE. The rearrangement links TRBV9 to TRBJ1-3; D remains unclear. The clonotype was recovered from a man between 25 and 39 years old with colorectal cancer. Sequencing was done on a sample of PBMCs. The chain's CDR3 is CASSVIDSGNTIYF. The CDR3 coding sequence is TGTGCCAGCAGCGTCATTGACTCTGGAAACACCATATATTTT. Supplemented by reference TRBV9 and TRBJ1-3, the full variable domain reads DSGVTQTPKHLITATGQRVTLRCSPRSGDLSVYWYQQSLDQGLQFLIQYYNGEERAKGNILERFSAQQFPDLHSELNLSSLELGDSALYFCASSVIDSGNTIYFGEGSWLTVV.